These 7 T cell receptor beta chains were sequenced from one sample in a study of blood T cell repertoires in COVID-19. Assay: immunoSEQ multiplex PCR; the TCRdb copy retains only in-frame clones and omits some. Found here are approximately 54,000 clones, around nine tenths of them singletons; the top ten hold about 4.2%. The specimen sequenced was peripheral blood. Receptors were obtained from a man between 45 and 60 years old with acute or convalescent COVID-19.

CDR3 loop: CASSPYANYGYTF. DNA of the CDR3: TGTGCCAGTAGCCCTTATGCTAACTATGGCTACACCTTC. V is TRBV19 and J is TRBJ1-2; D remains unclear. Trimming took 6 bases from V and 0 from J, leaving 8 bases between them. This CDR3 has 13 residues. CDR1 is LNHDA and CDR2 is SQIVND in the germline V gene (reference sequence).

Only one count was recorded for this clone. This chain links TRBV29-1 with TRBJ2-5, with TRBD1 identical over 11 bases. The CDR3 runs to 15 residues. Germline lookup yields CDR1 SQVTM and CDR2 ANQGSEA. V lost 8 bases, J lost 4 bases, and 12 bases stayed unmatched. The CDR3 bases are TGCAGCCCCCCTGAGGGACAGGGGGGAGGAGAGACCCAGTACTTC. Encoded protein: CSPPEGQGGGETQYF.

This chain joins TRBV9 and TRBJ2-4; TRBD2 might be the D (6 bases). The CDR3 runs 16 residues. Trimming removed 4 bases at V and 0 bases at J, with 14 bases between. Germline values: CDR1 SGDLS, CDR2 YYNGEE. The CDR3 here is CASSPGEGLAKNIQYF. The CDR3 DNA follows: TGTGCCAGCAGCCCGGGGGAAGGACTAGCCAAAAACATTCAGTACTTC.

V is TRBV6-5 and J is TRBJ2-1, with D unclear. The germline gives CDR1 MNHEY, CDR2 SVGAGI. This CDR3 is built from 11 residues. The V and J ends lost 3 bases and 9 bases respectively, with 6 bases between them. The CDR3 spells CASSYFGEQFF. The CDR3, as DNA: TGTGCCAGCAGTTATTTCGGTGAGCAGTTCTTC.

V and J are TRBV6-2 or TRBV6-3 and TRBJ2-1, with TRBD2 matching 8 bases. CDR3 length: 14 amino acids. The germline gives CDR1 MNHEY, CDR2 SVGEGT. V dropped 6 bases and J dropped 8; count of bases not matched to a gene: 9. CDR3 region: CASSLAGKDDEQFF. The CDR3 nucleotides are TGTGCCAGCAGCTTAGCGGGAAAGGACGATGAGCAGTTCTTC.

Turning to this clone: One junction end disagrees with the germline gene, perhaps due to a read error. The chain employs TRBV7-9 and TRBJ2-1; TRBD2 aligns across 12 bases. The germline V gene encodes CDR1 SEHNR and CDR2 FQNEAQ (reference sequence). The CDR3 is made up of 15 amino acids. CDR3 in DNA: TGTGCCAGCAGCCTAGCGGGAGGGCCCTACAATGAGCAGTTCTTC. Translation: CASSLAGGPYNEQFF.

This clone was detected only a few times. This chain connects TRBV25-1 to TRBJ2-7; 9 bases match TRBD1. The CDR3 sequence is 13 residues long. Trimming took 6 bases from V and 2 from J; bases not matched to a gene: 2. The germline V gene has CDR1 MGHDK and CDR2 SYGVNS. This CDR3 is CASSDRGTYEQYF. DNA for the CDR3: TGTGCCAGCAGCGACAGGGGGACCTACGAGCAGTACTTC.